This T cell receptor (beta chain) came from a study of blood T cell repertoires in COVID-19. Assay used: immunoSEQ multiplex PCR; TCRdb lists only in-frame clones, some missing. The sample contains about 50,000 clones, around 84% of which appear only once. The source of this sequence is an elderly man with active COVID-19. Material: peripheral blood.

CDR3 amino acids: CASSLRITGGLFEAFF. CDR3 nucleotide sequence: TGTGCCAGCAGCTTAAGAATTACAGGGGGCTTATTTGAAGCTTTCTTT. This chain joins TRBV7-9 and TRBJ1-1; 9 bases are a match to TRBD1. The germline V gene has CDR1 SEHNR and CDR2 FQNEAQ (reference sequence). The CDR3 is 16 residues long. V gave up 2 bases and J gave up 7 bases; unmatched junction bases: 11.